One and the same sample provided the 15 T cell receptor beta chains below, sequenced in a study of human T cells and chemical hapten exposure. TCRdb reprocessed the RACE reads via MiXCR and lists one record per CDR3 protein. The table records roughly 120,000 distinct CDR3 sequences, approximately 15% of them present only once. Time point indicated: patch test 1, 2 weeks after DPC sensitization. The sample's treatment: therapeutic diphenylcyclopropenone sensitization with weekly scalp DPC. Specimen: whole blood, collected in connection with sensitization to the hapten diphenylcyclopropenone (DPC). The receptors come from a man aged 18 to 29 with alopecia areata. Some clones in this sample may be carry-over from other donors' samples.

The chain couples TRBV6-1 to TRBJ2-7; the D gene could be TRBD1 or TRBD2 (5 bases each). Germline lookup yields CDR1 MNHNS and CDR2 SASEGT. The V end was cut by 6 bases, the J end by 0 bases, with 15 bases between. The CDR3 covers 15 residues. This chain's CDR3 is CASRMGRFSSYEQYF. CDR3 DNA: TGTGCCAGCAGGATGGGACGGTTTAGCTCCTACGAGCAGTACTTC.

V usage is TRBV11-2 and J usage is TRBJ2-5; the D is unclear. The CDR3 is made up of 13 amino acids. The V gene's germline CDR1 is SGHAT and CDR2 FQNNGV. V gave up 1 base and J gave up 0 bases, with 3 bases separating them. CDR3 sequence (DNA): TGTGCCAGCAGCTTAGTCAACCAAGAGACCCAGTACTTC. Its translation is CASSLVNQETQYF.

This clonotype came up a few times. The chain carries TRBV6-2 or TRBV6-3 and TRBJ1-1; no clear D gene. CDR1 and CDR2 (germline): MNHEY, SVGEGT. Deletions cut 4 bases from V and 11 bases from J, with 20 bases between. This CDR3 is 14 amino acids long. The CDR3 spells CASSSTQLRPGAFF. The CDR3 DNA is TGTGCCAGCAGTTCCACCCAACTACGCCCCGGGGCTTTCTTT.

This clonotype was counted a few times. CDR3 loop: CASSRGQTATNEKLFF. CDR3 nucleotides: TGTGCCAGCAGTCGAGGACAGACTGCAACTAATGAAAAACTGTTTTTT. The rearrangement links TRBV12-3 or TRBV12-4 to TRBJ1-4, with a tentative D call TRBD1 (6 bases). V was pared by 5 bases and J by 0 bases, with 13 bases between. The CDR3 extends over 16 amino acids.

This sequence joins TRBV28 and TRBJ2-5; D possibly corresponds to TRBD1 (5 bases). Trimming removed 5 bases at V and 1 base at J, with 11 bases between. The CDR3 runs to 14 residues. Germline V gene lookup returns CDR1 MDHEN and CDR2 SYDVKM. The CDR3 nucleotides are TGTGCCAGCAGTATACAGGACACCCAAGAGACCCAGTACTTC. This translates into CASSIQDTQETQYF.

This clonotype was counted once. The chain combines TRBV6-1 with TRBJ2-1; 9 nucleotides agree with TRBD1. J was trimmed by 1 base and V by 6 bases; bases with no gene match: 19. Germline lookup yields CDR1 MNHNS and CDR2 SASEGT. This CDR3 contains 20 residues. The CDR3 nucleotides are TGTGCCAGCAGCCCAACATGGGACAGGGTCCGGCGGGGATCCTACAATGAGCAGTTCTTC. It translates to CASSPTWDRVRRGSYNEQFF.

This clonotype was seen a few times. V and J are TRBV12-3 or TRBV12-4 and TRBJ2-3, with TRBD1 matching over 7 bases. The length of the CDR3 is 16 residues. J gave up 1 base and V 6 bases, and 10 bases lay outside the gene matches. CDR3 nucleotide sequence: TGTGCCAGCAGCCCCGCACTCGGGACAGGCACAGATACGCAGTATTTT. It codes for CASSPALGTGTDTQYF.

Only a few counts were recorded for this clonotype. V usage is TRBV5-4 and J usage is TRBJ1-6; maybe TRBD1 (6 bases). V shed 4 bases and J shed 7 bases, with 15 bases lying between them. CDR1 is SGHNT, CDR2 YYREEE, per germline (reference sequence). CDR3 length equals 15 residues. The CDR3 loop reads CASSLVGADNSPLHF. For the CDR3, the DNA is TGTGCCAGCAGCCTGGTGGGGGCAGACAATTCACCCCTCCACTTT.

This clonotype was seen at least ten times. V usage is TRBV4-3 and J usage is TRBJ2-2; D is unclear. Trimming removed 3 bases at V and 2 bases at J, with 4 bases between. This CDR3 has 13 amino acids. Germline V gives CDR1 LGHNA, CDR2 YSLEER. The CDR3 DNA reads as TGCGCCAGCAGCCACTATAACACCGGGGAGCTGTTTTTT. This gives the protein CASSHYNTGELFF.

This clonotype was counted a few times. The V and J genes are TRBV7-9 and TRBJ2-3; the D is unclear. The V gene's germline CDR1 is SEHNR and CDR2 FQNEAQ (reference sequence). The CDR3 sequence is 14 residues long. V shed 5 bases and J shed 2 bases, with 11 bases lying between them. The CDR3 region has the DNA TGTGCCAGCAGCGGAGACACGACCACAGATACGCAGTATTTT. Residues: CASSGDTTTDTQYF.

This clonotype was seen many times. This chain uses TRBV12-3 or TRBV12-4 with TRBJ2-7, with D tentatively TRBD2 (5 bases). Trimming cost V 4 bases and J 0 bases, with 25 bases left between them. This CDR3 is 19 amino acids long. In nucleotides, the CDR3 is TGTGCCAGCAGTTCCTTTCAGCGGTGGGATACAAATCCCTCCTACGAGCAGTACTTC. Translated: CASSSFQRWDTNPSYEQYF.

This clonotype has a handful of counts. The CDR3 DNA reads TGTGCCAGCAGCCGAGGACGGTATAGCAATCAGCCCCAGCATTTT. Amino acids: CASSRGRYSNQPQHF. The chain employs TRBV5-6 and TRBJ1-5; D uncertain. There are 15 residues in the CDR3. V gave up 4 bases and J gave up 0 bases, with 11 bases separating them. In germline, CDR1 is SGHDT, CDR2 YYEEEE.

This clonotype was picked up a small number of times. The genes are TRBV5-4 and TRBJ2-1; no clear D. V lost 1 base, J lost 6 bases, and 8 bases lay in between. This CDR3 is 13 amino acids long. Germline-derived CDR1 and CDR2 are SGHNT and YYREEE (reference sequence). The CDR3 reads CASSLPGSNEQFF. The CDR3 coding sequence is TGTGCCAGCAGCTTGCCTGGGTCCAATGAGCAGTTCTTC.

This clonotype has just a few counts. The chain uses TRBV15 and TRBJ2-1; perhaps TRBD2 as D (6 bases). V was cut by 6 bases and J by 4 bases, with 16 bases left in between. Germline CDR1 LNHNV, CDR2 YYDKDF (reference sequence). This CDR3 region has 15 residues. The CDR3 here is CATRRGRELYNEQFF. The CDR3 DNA reads TGTGCCACCAGGCGGGGCAGGGAGTTATACAATGAGCAGTTCTTC.

The chain carries TRBV6-2 or TRBV6-3 and TRBJ2-1; 8 positions match TRBD1. Per the germline V gene, CDR1 is MNHEY and CDR2 is SVGEGT. J lost 7 bases, V lost 5 bases, and 22 bases had no gene match. This CDR3 has 19 amino acids. In DNA form, the CDR3 reads TGTGCCAGCAGTCCCGGCGCACCAACCGGGACAGGCATCTGGAATGAGCAGTTCTTC. It encodes CASSPGAPTGTGIWNEQFF.